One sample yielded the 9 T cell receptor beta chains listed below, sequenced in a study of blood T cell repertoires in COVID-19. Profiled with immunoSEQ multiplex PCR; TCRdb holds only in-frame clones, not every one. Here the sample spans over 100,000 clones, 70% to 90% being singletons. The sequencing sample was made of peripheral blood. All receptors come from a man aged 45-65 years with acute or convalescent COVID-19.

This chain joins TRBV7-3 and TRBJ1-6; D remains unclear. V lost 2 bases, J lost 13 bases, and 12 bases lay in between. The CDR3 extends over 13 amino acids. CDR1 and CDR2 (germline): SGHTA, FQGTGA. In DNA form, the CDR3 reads TGTGCCAGCAGCTTAGGACTGCCTGGGCCCCTCCACTTT. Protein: CASSLGLPGPLHF.

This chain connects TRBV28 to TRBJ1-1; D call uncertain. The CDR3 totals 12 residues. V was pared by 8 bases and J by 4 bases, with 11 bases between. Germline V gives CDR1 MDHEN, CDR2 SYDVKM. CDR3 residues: CASRRRGTEAFF. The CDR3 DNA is TGTGCCAGCCGAAGGCGGGGCACTGAAGCTTTCTTT.

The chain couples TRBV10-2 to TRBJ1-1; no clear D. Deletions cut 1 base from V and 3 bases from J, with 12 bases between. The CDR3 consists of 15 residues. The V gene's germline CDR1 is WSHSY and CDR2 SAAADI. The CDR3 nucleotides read TGCGCCAGCAGTGAGTTAAGTCTCGGGTACACTGAAGCTTTCTTT. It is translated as CASSELSLGYTEAFF.

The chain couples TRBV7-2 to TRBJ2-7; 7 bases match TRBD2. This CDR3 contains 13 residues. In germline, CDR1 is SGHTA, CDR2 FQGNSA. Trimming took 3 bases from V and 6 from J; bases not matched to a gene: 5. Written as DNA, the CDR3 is TGTGCCAGCAGCTTTTCGACTAGCTCCGAGCAGTACTTC. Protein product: CASSFSTSSEQYF.

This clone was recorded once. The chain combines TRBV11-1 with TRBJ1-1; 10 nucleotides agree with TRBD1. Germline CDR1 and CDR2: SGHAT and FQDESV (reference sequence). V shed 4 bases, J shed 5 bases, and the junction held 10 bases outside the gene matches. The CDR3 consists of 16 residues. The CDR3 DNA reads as TGTGCCAGCAGCTCGCCGTGGGGGACAGGGGAAACTGAAGCTTTCTTT. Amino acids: CASSSPWGTGETEAFF.

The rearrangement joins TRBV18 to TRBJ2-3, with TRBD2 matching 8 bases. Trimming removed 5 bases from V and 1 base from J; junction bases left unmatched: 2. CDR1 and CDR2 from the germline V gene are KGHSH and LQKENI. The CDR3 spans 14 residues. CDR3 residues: CASSETSGTDTQYF. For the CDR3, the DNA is TGTGCCAGCTCAGAGACTAGCGGCACAGATACGCAGTATTTT.

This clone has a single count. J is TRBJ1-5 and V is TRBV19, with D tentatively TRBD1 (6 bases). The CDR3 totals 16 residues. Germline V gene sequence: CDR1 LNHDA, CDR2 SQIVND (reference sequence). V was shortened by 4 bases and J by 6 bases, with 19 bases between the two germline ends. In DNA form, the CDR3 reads TGTGCCAGTAGTACCAGGGGCAAGGGTACGATTCAGCCCCAGCATTTT. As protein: CASSTRGKGTIQPQHF.

DNA of the CDR3: TGTGCCAGCAGCCCCGTCCACAGGGGAGCCTACAATGAGCAGTTCTTC. This gives the protein CASSPVHRGAYNEQFF. The V and J genes are TRBV7-2 and TRBJ2-1, with 7 bases lining up with TRBD1. The CDR3 runs 16 residues. Germline V CDR1 and CDR2: SGHTA, FQGNSA. With 5 bases clipped from V and 2 bases from J, the junction kept 9 bases outside the gene matches.

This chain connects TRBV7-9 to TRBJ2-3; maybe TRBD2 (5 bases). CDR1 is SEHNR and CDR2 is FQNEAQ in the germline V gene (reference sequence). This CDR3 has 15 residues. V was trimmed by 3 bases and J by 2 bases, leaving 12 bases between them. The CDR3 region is CASSFLYGVTDTQYF. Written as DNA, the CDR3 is TGTGCCAGCAGCTTCCTATACGGGGTCACAGATACGCAGTATTTT.